The 19 T cell receptor beta chains below were found in one sample sequenced in a study of PD-1 blockade in classical Hodgkin lymphoma. Assay used: immunoSEQ multiplex PCR; TCRdb lists only in-frame clones, some missing. The data show 90,000 to 140,000 clones, approximately 89% seen once. Time point denoted: cycle 4 day 1 (C4D1), after less than seven weeks of nivolumab. Each patient's relapse followed autologous stem cell transplantation, and brentuximab vedotin exposure varied. The specimen comprised peripheral blood mononuclear cells (PBMCs), sampled before the fourth cycle of nivolumab. These receptors were collected from a human donor with classical Hodgkin lymphoma.

CDR3 amino acids: CASSLGSVWRVPYEQYF. The CDR3 nucleotides are TGTGCCAGCAGCTTAGGGTCAGTCTGGCGGGTTCCCTACGAGCAGTACTTC. The rearrangement joins TRBV11-3 to TRBJ2-7, with D tentatively TRBD2 (5 bases). The CDR3 is made up of 17 amino acids. From germline, CDR1 is SGHNT and CDR2 YENEEA. Trimming stripped 1 base from V and 2 bases from J, with 18 bases between.

This chain connects TRBV5-4 to TRBJ2-3; D is unclear. Germline V gene data show CDR1 as SGHNT and CDR2 as YYREEE (reference sequence). The V end lost 0 bases, the J end lost 4 bases, and 9 bases lay between the germline ends. There are 14 residues in the CDR3. CDR3 sequence: CASSLGPAPDTQYF. The CDR3 nucleotides read TGTGCCAGCAGCTTGGGGCCAGCACCAGATACGCAGTATTTT.

V and J are TRBV2 and TRBJ1-1, with 9 bases aligning to TRBD1. The germline CDR1 and CDR2 sequences are SNHLY and FYNNEI. This CDR3 region has 14 residues. V dropped 8 bases and J dropped 4; count of bases not matched to a gene: 8. CDR3 protein: CASETGQGSTEAFF. For the CDR3, the DNA is TGTGCCAGCGAGACTGGACAGGGGAGCACTGAAGCTTTCTTT.

The sample holds a few counts of this clone. The chain recombines TRBV10-3 with TRBJ1-5; D possibly corresponds to TRBD1 (6 bases). Germline V CDR1 and CDR2: ENHRY, SYGVKD. Trimming took 3 bases from V and 7 from J, leaving 16 bases between them. The CDR3 loop spans 15 amino acids. CDR3 nucleotides: TGTGCCATCAGTGAAGGGGCAGGGGAAACGCAGCCCCAGCATTTT. Residues: CAISEGAGETQPQHF.

This rearrangement joins TRBV6-1 to TRBJ2-5; 10 nucleotides line up with TRBD1. The CDR3 runs to 15 residues. The V and J ends lost 5 bases and 2 bases, in that order; junction bases with no gene match: 5. Germline-derived CDR1 and CDR2 are MNHNS and SASEGT. The CDR3 is CASSWGQGPQETQYF. For the CDR3, the DNA is TGTGCCAGCAGTTGGGGACAGGGGCCACAAGAGACCCAGTACTTC.

This clone appeared once. This chain joins TRBV6-1 and TRBJ2-1, with 12 bases aligning to TRBD2. CDR1 is MNHNS, CDR2 SASEGT, per germline. The CDR3 consists of 15 residues. V lost 6 bases and J lost 10; bases outside the gene matches: 10. CDR3: CASSATSGSRWEQFF. The CDR3 coding sequence is TGTGCCAGCAGCGCGACTAGCGGGAGTAGGTGGGAGCAGTTCTTC.

The chain recombines TRBV28 with TRBJ2-1; TRBD2 matches 10 bases. The length of the CDR3 is 17 residues. V shed 3 bases, J shed 3 bases, and the junction held 8 bases outside the gene matches. The germline V gene encodes CDR1 MDHEN and CDR2 SYDVKM. DNA of the CDR3: TGTGCCAGCAGTTTTTCTCTAGCGGGAGCGAACTACAATGAGCAGTTCTTC. Protein sequence: CASSFSLAGANYNEQFF.

This clone has just one count. The chain couples TRBV11-2 to TRBJ1-2; TRBD1 matches at 7 bases. From germline, CDR1 is SGHAT and CDR2 FQNNGV. This CDR3 is 13 amino acids long. V shed 3 bases, J shed 4 bases, and the junction held 2 bases outside the gene matches. The CDR3 coding sequence is TGTGCCAGCAGCTTCAGGGACAGCTATGGCTACACCTTC. Protein: CASSFRDSYGYTF.

The V gene is TRBV7-2, the J gene TRBJ2-3; possible D gene TRBD1, 5 bases. Germline V gene sequence: CDR1 SGHTA, CDR2 FQGNSA. V shed 5 bases and J shed 4 bases, with 13 bases lying between them. There are 14 residues in the CDR3. The CDR3 coding sequence is TGTGCCAGCAGCCAGGGTCTGGCGGCAGATACGCAGTATTTT. This encodes CASSQGLAADTQYF.

The CDR3 DNA reads as TGTGCCAGCAGTTTGCGGGAGGGCCTTTACGAGCAGTACTTC. Translating gives CASSLREGLYEQYF. The chain is built from TRBV6-5 and TRBJ2-7, with 9 nucleotides matching TRBD2. V shed 4 bases and J 4 bases; nucleotides not matched to a gene: 5. CDR1 is MNHEY, CDR2 SVGAGI, per germline. This CDR3 is 14 amino acids long.

V gene TRBV18 combines with J gene TRBJ2-5; TRBD2 matches 7 bases. The germline V gene has CDR1 KGHSH and CDR2 LQKENI. V trimming: 8 bases; J trimming: 4 bases; junction bases outside the gene matches: 7. The CDR3 loop spans 13 amino acids. Written as DNA, the CDR3 is TGTGCCAGCGCCACTGGGAGGGGAGAGACCCAGTACTTC. This sequence encodes CASATGRGETQYF.

The chain uses TRBV9 and TRBJ2-3; D is undetermined. The CDR3 has 16 residues. V was cut by 0 bases and J by 0 bases, with 11 bases left in between. The germline V gene has CDR1 SGDLS and CDR2 YYNGEE. The CDR3 here is CASSVDSYSSTDTQYF. The CDR3 bases are TGTGCCAGCAGCGTAGACTCCTATTCTAGCACAGATACGCAGTATTTT.

The chain joins TRBV10-2 to TRBJ1-5; D gene unclear. The CDR3 has 12 amino acids. CDR1 is WSHSY, CDR2 SAAADI, per germline. Trimming left V 6 bases short and J 7 bases short, with 10 bases between. CDR3 DNA sequence: TGCGCCAGCAGAGGAGGTCAGCAGCCCCAGCATTTT. Its translation is CASRGGQQPQHF.

The rearrangement joins TRBV29-1 to TRBJ1-1, with 10 bases matching TRBD1. V was clipped by 3 bases and J by 0 bases; unmatched bases: 4. The germline V gene encodes CDR1 SQVTM and CDR2 ANQGSEA. CDR3 length: 15 residues. The CDR3, as DNA: TGCAGCGTTGATCCAGGACAGGGGGTGAACACTGAAGCTTTCTTT. The encoded protein is CSVDPGQGVNTEAFF.

The rearrangement links TRBV28 to TRBJ2-2; D gene ambiguous. CDR3 length: 12 amino acids. Germline V lookup: CDR1 MDHEN, CDR2 SYDVKM. Trimming cost V 7 bases and J 1 base, with 4 bases left between them. CDR3 coding DNA: TGTGCCAGCAACGGGAACACCGGGGAGCTGTTTTTT. Its protein product is CASNGNTGELFF.

The rearrangement uses TRBV28 and TRBJ2-2, with 8 bases aligning to TRBD2. Per the germline V gene, CDR1 is MDHEN and CDR2 is SYDVKM. Trimming removed 2 bases from V and 6 bases from J; junction bases left unmatched: 8. The CDR3 contains 16 residues. The CDR3 region has the DNA TGTGCCAGCAGTTTAAGAGCGGGAGCATCCCCCGGGGAGCTGTTTTTT. This gives the protein CASSLRAGASPGELFF.

The chain employs TRBV28 and TRBJ2-1, with D maybe TRBD2 (6 bases). Germline V gene lookup returns CDR1 MDHEN and CDR2 SYDVKM. The CDR3 runs 15 residues. Trimming stripped 5 bases from V and 0 bases from J, with 11 bases between. In nucleotides, the CDR3 is TGTGCCAGCAGTACATATAGCGGCTCCTACAATGAGCAGTTCTTC. Amino acids: CASSTYSGSYNEQFF.

V is TRBV5-8 and J is TRBJ1-2, with 11 bases lining up with TRBD1. Trimming cost V 3 bases and J 3 bases; bases outside gene matches: 7. This CDR3 comprises 16 residues. Germline V gene sequence: CDR1 SGHTS, CDR2 YDEGEE. In DNA, the CDR3 is TGTGCCAGCAGCTCCGGGACAGGGGGTATCTACTATGGCTACACCTTC. Translating it yields CASSSGTGGIYYGYTF.

J is TRBJ2-7 and V is TRBV25-1; D call uncertain. V was pared by 6 bases and J by 4 bases, with 13 bases between. From germline, CDR1 is MGHDK and CDR2 SYGVNS. The CDR3 contains 13 residues. CDR3 in amino acids: CASSSGVGYEQYF. CDR3 DNA: TGTGCCAGCAGCTCCGGTGTGGGGTACGAGCAGTACTTC.